Listed below are T cell receptor beta chains from one sample, sequenced in a study of cytomegalovirus exposure and HLA in healthy donors. Here immunoSEQ multiplex PCR was the method, and the copy in TCRdb shows in-frame clones only, minus some. The table lists over 150,000 clones, roughly 81% of them singletons. The sequenced material came from PBMCs. The source is a girl aged 10-17 years in good health and CMV-seropositive. Each CDR3 is given with its conserved first and last residue. D genes are given only for firm matches. Clone size is stated in some rows and not others, as once, few, many or a class when expanded.

V: TRBV5-6; size: NA; D: NA; J: TRBJ1-5; CDR3: CASSERGTPRHQPQHF; DNA: TGTGCCAGCAGCGAGCGCGGGACCCCCCGCCATCAGCCCCAGCATTTT
V: TRBV9; size: NA; D: TRBD2; J: TRBJ2-1; CDR3: CASSVVDSGGVGYNEQFF; DNA: TGTGCCAGCAGCGTAGTGGATAGCGGGGGGGTAGGGTACAATGAGCAGTTCTTC
V: TRBV7-8; size: NA; D: NA; J: TRBJ1-1; CDR3: CASSPKLNTEAFF; DNA: TGTGCCAGCAGCCCAAAATTGAACACTGAAGCTTTCTTT
V: TRBV7-9; size: NA; D: NA; J: TRBJ1-2; CDR3: CASSLSGVGYTF; DNA: TGTGCCAGCAGCTTATCCGGGGTTGGCTACACCTTC
V: TRBV19; size: NA; D: NA; J: TRBJ1-4; CDR3: CASSQAGNEKLFF; DNA: TGTGCCAGTAGTCAGGCGGGGAATGAAAAACTGTTTTTT
V: TRBV19; size: NA; D: NA; J: TRBJ2-1; CDR3: CASRDSGAYNEQFF; DNA: TGTGCCAGTCGGGACTCGGGAGCCTACAATGAGCAGTTCTTC
V: TRBV7-9; size: NA; D: NA; J: TRBJ1-1; CDR3: CSSSLPGVNTEAFF; DNA: TGTTCCAGCAGCTTACCGGGGGTGAACACTGAAGCTTTCTTT
V: TRBV9; size: NA; D: NA; J: TRBJ2-2; CDR3: CASSVDPTTGSNTGELFF; DNA: TGTGCCAGCAGCGTAGACCCTACGACAGGATCGAACACCGGGGAGCTGTTTTTT
V: TRBV2; size: NA; D: NA; J: TRBJ1-2; CDR3: CASSHRVGYGYTF; DNA: TGTGCCAGCAGTCACAGGGTCGGCTATGGCTACACCTTC
V: TRBV30; size: NA; D: TRBD2; J: TRBJ2-3; CDR3: CAWETSGGRDTQYF; DNA: TGTGCCTGGGAGACTAGCGGGGGAAGAGATACGCAGTATTTT
V: TRBV12-5; size: NA; D: NA; J: TRBJ1-2; CDR3: CASGLRRGRVSNYGYTF; DNA: TGTGCTAGTGGTTTGAGAAGGGGCAGGGTGTCTAACTATGGCTACACCTTC
V: TRBV6-5; size: NA; D: TRBD1; J: TRBJ1-1; CDR3: CASRLRQGWNTEAFF; DNA: TGTGCCAGCAGATTAAGACAGGGGTGGAACACTGAAGCTTTCTTT
V: TRBV6-5; size: NA; D: TRBD1; J: TRBJ1-2; CDR3: CASSGDSRGYGYTF; DNA: TGTGCCAGCAGTGGGGACAGCCGCGGCTATGGCTACACCTTC
V: TRBV7-8; size: NA; D: TRBD1; J: TRBJ1-3; CDR3: CASSSDRGQGNTIYF; DNA: TGTGCCAGCAGCTCAGACAGGGGGCAGGGAAACACCATATATTTT
V: TRBV5-1; size: NA; D: NA; J: TRBJ2-2; CDR3: CASSSQTGNTGELFF; DNA: TGCGCCAGCAGCTCACAGACAGGAAACACCGGGGAGCTGTTTTTT
V: TRBV5-5; size: NA; D: TRBD1; J: TRBJ1-1; CDR3: CASSYYRGGNTEAFF; DNA: TGTGCCAGCAGCTACTACAGGGGGGGGAACACTGAAGCTTTCTTT
V: TRBV11-3; size: NA; D: NA; J: TRBJ2-5; CDR3: CASSSGVQNMYF; DNA: TGTGCCAGCAGTTCGGGGGTACAAAATATGTACTTC
V: TRBV18; size: NA; D: NA; J: TRBJ1-1; CDR3: CASSPTTGGSTEAFF; DNA: TGTGCCAGCTCACCGACGACAGGTGGGAGCACTGAAGCTTTCTTT
V: TRBV5-6; size: NA; D: TRBD1; J: TRBJ2-7; CDR3: CASSLGGTGGYEQYF; DNA: TGTGCCAGCAGCTTGGGAGGGACAGGGGGCTACGAGCAGTACTTC
V: TRBV7-6; size: NA; D: NA; J: TRBJ2-1; CDR3: CASSLASSNEQFF; DNA: TGTGCCAGCAGCTTAGCGTCTAGCAATGAGCAGTTCTTC
V: TRBV19; size: once; D: NA; J: TRBJ1-2; CDR3: CASSTPNQRRGNGYTF; DNA: TGTGCCAGTAGTACCCCGAATCAACGCAGGGGCAATGGCTACACCTTC
V: TRBV1; size: NA; D: NA; J: TRBJ2-2; CDR3: CTSSQVSGGATGELFF; DNA: TGCACCAGCAGCCAAGTTAGCGGGGGGGCCACCGGGGAGCTGTTTTTT
V: TRBV2; size: NA; D: NA; J: TRBJ1-6; CDR3: CASSEEGTGWNSPLHF; DNA: TGTGCCAGCAGTGAAGAGGGAACAGGGTGGAATTCACCCCTCCACTTT
V: TRBV6-5; size: NA; D: NA; J: TRBJ1-1; CDR3: CASSRGTDTEAFF; DNA: TGTGCCAGCAGCCGAGGGACTGATACTGAAGCTTTCTTT
V: TRBV10-3; size: few; D: TRBD2; J: TRBJ2-1; CDR3: CATGGNEQFF; DNA: TGTGCCACCGGGGGGAATGAGCAGTTCTTC
V: TRBV7-2; size: NA; D: NA; J: TRBJ1-5; CDR3: CASSLRGGGVSNQPQHF; DNA: TGTGCCAGCAGCTTACGAGGGGGGGGTGTGAGCAATCAGCCCCAGCATTTT
V: TRBV7-8; size: NA; D: TRBD1; J: TRBJ2-7; CDR3: CASSFSQGQEQYF; DNA: TGTGCCAGCAGCTTTTCACAGGGGCAGGAGCAGTACTTC
V: TRBV6-5; size: NA; D: TRBD1; J: TRBJ1-5; CDR3: CASSYSGQGAGQPQHF; DNA: TGTGCCAGCAGTTACTCGGGACAGGGGGCAGGTCAGCCCCAGCATTTT